Listed here is a single T cell receptor beta chain. This specimen comes from a study of blood T cell repertoires in COVID-19. Study information: The United States, Italy and Spain supplied acute and convalescent COVID-19 samples.

Trimming stripped 5 bases from V and 1 base from J, with 14 bases between. This CDR3 has 15 amino acids. The germline V gene has CDR1 SGHTA and CDR2 FQGTGA. Method: immunoSEQ multiplex PCR; TCRdb's copy keeps in-frame clones and lacks some. Of 95,000 to 110,000 clones listed, roughly 84% are singletons. This TCR was sampled from a human donor in a cohort sampled during active COVID-19. The sequenced sample consisted of peripheral blood. The chain employs TRBV7-3 and TRBJ1-2; D gene unclear. The CDR3 DNA reads TGTGCCAGCAGCCCCACGGGAGCCAATAACTATGGCTACACCTTC. It is translated as CASSPTGANNYGYTF. The full variable domain, in which reference TRBV7-3 and TRBJ1-2 provide the parts outside the CDR3, is GAGVSQTPSNKVTEKGKYVELRCDPISGHTALYWYRQSLGQGPEFLIYFQGTGAADDSGLPNDRFFAVRPEGSVSTLKIQRTERGDSAVYLCASSPTGANNYGYTFGSGTRLTVV.